The present entry profiles one T cell receptor beta chain with its context. The V and J ends lost 4 bases and 0 bases, in that order; junction bases with no gene match: 15. Per germline, CDR1 LGHNA and CDR2 YNFKEQ. The CDR3 is 21 residues long. Each CDR3 protein is one row after TCRdb ran MiXCR on the RT-PCR reads. The table shows some 800,000 distinct CDR3 sequences, with about 20% occurring only once. This entry belongs to a study of response to subunit inactivated influenza vaccine. The chain uses TRBV4-2 and TRBJ2-2, with 12 bases aligning to TRBD2. The source of this sequence is a man in his forties or fifties who received an inactivated influenza vaccine. The sequenced sample was PBMCs from blood, obtained approximately 5 days after vaccination. DNA for the CDR3: TGTGCCAGCAGCCCTGGTGGGTACGGACTAGCGGGACTCGCGAACACCGGGGAGCTGTTTTTT. The encoded protein is CASSPGGYGLAGLANTGELFF.